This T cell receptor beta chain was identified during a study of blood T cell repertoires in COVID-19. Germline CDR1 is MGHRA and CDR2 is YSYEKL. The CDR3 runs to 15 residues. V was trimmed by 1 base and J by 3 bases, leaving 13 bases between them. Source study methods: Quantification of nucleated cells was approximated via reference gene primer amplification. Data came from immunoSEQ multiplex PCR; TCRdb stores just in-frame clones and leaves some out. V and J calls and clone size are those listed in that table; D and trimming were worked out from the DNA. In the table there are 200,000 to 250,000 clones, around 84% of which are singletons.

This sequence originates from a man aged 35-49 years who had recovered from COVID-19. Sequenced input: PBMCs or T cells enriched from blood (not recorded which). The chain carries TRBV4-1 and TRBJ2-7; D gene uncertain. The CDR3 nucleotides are TGCGCCAGCAGCCAAGTACCGGTGGAGATCTACGAGCAGTACTTC. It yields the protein CASSQVPVEIYEQYF.